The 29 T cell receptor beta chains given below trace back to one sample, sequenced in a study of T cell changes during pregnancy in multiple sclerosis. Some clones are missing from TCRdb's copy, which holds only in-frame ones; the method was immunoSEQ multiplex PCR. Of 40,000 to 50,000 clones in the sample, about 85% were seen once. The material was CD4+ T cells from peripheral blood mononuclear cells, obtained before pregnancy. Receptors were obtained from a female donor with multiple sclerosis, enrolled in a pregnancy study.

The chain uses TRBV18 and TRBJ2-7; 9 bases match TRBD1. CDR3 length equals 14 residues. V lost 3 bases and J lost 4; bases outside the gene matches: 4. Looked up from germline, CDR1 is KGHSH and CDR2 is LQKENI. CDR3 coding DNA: TGTGCCAGCTCACCGACGACAGGGGGTTACGAGCAGTACTTC. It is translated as CASSPTTGGYEQYF.

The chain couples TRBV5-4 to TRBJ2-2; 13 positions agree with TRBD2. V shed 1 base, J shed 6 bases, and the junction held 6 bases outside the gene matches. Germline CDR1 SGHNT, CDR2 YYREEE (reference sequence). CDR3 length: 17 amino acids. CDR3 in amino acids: CASSLQSTSGRAGELFF. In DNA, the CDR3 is TGTGCCAGCAGCTTGCAGTCAACTAGCGGGAGGGCCGGGGAGCTGTTTTTT.

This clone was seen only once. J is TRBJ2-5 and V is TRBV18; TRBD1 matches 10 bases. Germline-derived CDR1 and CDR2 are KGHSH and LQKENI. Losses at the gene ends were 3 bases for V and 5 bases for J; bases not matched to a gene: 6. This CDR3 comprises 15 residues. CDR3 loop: CASSPGTGVRETQYF. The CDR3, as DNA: TGTGCCAGCTCACCTGGGACAGGGGTAAGGGAGACCCAGTACTTC.

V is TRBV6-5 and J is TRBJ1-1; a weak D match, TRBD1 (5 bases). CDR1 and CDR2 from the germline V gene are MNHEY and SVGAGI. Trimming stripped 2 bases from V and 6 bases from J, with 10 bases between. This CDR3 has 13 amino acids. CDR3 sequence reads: CASSYLDSPEAFF. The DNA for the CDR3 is TGTGCCAGCAGTTACCTCGACAGCCCTGAAGCTTTCTTT.

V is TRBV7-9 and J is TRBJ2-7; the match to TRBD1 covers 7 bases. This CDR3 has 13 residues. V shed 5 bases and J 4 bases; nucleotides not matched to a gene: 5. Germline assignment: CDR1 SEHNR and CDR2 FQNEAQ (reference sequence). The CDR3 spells CASSPQTGYEQYF. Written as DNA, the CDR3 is TGTGCCAGCAGCCCGCAGACAGGGTACGAGCAGTACTTC.

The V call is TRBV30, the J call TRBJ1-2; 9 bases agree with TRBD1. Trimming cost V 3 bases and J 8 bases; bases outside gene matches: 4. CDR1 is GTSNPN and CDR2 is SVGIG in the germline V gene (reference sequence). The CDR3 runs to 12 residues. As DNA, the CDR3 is TGTGCCTGGAGGGGACAGGGCGGAGGCTACACCTTC. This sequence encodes CAWRGQGGGYTF.

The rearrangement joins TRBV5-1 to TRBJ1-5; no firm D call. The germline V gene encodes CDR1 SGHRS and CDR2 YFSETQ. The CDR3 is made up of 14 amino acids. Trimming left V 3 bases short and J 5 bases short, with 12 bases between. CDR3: CASSSTGGHQPQHF. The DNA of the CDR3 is TGCGCCAGCAGCTCCACTGGCGGTCATCAGCCCCAGCATTTT.

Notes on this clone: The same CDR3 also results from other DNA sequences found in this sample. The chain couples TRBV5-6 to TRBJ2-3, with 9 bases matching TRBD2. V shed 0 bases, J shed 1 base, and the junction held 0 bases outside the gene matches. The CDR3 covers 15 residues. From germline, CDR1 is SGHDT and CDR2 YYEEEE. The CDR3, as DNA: TGTGCCAGCAGCTTGGTAGCGGGGGGCACAGATACGCAGTATTTT. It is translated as CASSLVAGGTDTQYF.

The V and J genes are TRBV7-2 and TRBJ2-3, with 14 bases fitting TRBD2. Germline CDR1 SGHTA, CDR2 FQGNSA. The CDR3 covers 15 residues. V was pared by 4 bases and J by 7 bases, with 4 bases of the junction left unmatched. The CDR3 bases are TGTGCCAGCAGCTCCGGGACTAGCGGGGGAAATACGCAGTATTTT. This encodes CASSSGTSGGNTQYF.

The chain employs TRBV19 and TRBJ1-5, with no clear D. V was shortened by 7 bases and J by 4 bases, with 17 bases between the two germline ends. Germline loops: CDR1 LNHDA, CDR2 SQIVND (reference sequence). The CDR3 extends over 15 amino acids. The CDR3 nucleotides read TGTGCCAGTACCACGCTTCCGGCGGATAATCAGCCCCAGCATTTT. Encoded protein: CASTTLPADNQPQHF.

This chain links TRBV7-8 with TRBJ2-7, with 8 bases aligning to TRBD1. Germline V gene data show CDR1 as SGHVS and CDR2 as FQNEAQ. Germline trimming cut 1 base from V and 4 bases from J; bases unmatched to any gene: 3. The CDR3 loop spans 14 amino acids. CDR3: CASSLGQGTYEQYF. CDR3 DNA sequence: TGTGCCAGCAGCTTAGGACAGGGGACATACGAGCAGTACTTC.

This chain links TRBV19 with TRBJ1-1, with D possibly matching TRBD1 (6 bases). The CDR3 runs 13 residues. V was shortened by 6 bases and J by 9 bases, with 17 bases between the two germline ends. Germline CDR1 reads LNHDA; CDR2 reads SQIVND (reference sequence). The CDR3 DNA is TGTGCCAGTAGGGTTGGGGGGGCCCATAAAGCTTTCTTT. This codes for CASRVGGAHKAFF.

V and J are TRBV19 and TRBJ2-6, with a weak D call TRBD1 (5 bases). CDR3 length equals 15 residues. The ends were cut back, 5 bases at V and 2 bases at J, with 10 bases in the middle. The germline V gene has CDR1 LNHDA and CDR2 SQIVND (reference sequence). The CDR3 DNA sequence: TGTGCCAGTAGTCCCAGGGTCGCTGGGGCCAACGTCCTGACTTTC. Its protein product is CASSPRVAGANVLTF.

CDR3 sequence reads: CASRRGLADQGVEQFF. The CDR3 DNA sequence: TGTGCCAGTAGGCGAGGGCTAGCGGACCAAGGGGTTGAGCAGTTCTTC. The J gene is TRBJ2-1, the V gene TRBV19; 7 bases agree with TRBD2. CDR1 and CDR2 from the germline V gene are LNHDA and SQIVND (reference sequence). The CDR3 sequence is 16 residues long. The ends lost 6 bases at V and 9 bases at J; junction bases unmatched: 17.

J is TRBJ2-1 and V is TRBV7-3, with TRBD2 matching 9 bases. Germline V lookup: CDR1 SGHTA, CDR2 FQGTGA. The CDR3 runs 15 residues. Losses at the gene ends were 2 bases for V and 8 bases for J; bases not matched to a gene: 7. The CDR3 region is CASSLGAGGRDEQFF. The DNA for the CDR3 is TGTGCCAGCAGCTTAGGGGCGGGGGGGCGTGATGAGCAGTTCTTC.

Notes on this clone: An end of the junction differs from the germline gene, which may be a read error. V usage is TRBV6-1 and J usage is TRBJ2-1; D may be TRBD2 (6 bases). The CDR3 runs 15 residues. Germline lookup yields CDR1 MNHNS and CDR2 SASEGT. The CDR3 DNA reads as TGTGCCAGCAGTGTGCCGACTAGACCGAGTGTCAGGTATGTCTTC. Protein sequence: CASSVPTRPSVRYVF.

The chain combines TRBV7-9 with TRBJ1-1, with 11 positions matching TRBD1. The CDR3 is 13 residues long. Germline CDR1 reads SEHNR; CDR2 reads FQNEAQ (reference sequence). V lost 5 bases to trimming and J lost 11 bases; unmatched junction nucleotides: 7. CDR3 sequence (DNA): TGTGCCAGCAGCGCCGGACAGGGGGCGAAGGCTTTCTTT. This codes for CASSAGQGAKAFF.

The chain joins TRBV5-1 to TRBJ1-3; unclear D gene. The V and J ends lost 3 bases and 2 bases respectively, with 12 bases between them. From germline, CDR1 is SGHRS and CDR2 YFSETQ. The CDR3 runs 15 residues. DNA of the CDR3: TGCGCCAGCAGCTCCGGAGCCATGACTGGAAACACCATATATTTT. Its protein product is CASSSGAMTGNTIYF. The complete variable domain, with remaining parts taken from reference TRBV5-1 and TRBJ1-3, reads KAGVTQTPRYLIKTRGQQVTLSCSPISGHRSVSWYQQTPGQGLQFLFEYFSETQRNKGNFPGRFSGRQFSNSRSEMNVSTLELGDSALYLCASSSGAMTGNTIYFGEGSWLTVV.

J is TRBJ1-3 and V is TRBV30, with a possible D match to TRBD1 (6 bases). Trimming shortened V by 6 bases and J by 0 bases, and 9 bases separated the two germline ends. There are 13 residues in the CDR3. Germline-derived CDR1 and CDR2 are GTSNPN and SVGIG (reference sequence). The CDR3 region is CACAGASGNTIYF. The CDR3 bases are TGTGCCTGTGCGGGGGCCTCTGGAAACACCATATATTTT.

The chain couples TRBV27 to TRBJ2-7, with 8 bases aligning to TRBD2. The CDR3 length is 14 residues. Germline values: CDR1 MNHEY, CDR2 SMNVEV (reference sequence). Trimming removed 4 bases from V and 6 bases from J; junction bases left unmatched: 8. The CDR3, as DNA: TGTGCCAGCAGTTCCCCAGCGGGGGAAGGCGAGCAGTACTTC. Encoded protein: CASSSPAGEGEQYF.

CDR3 sequence reads: CASSLEPGTEAFF. The CDR3 DNA sequence: TGTGCCAGCAGCTTGGAACCGGGCACTGAAGCTTTCTTT. V is TRBV7-3 and J is TRBJ1-1, with D hard to call. The CDR3 is made up of 13 amino acids. V shed 3 bases and J shed 4 bases, with 9 bases lying between them. The germline V gene has CDR1 SGHTA and CDR2 FQGTGA. The full variable domain, its missing parts supplied by reference TRBV7-3 and TRBJ1-1, is GAGVSQTPSNKVTEKGKYVELRCDPISGHTALYWYRQSLGQGPEFLIYFQGTGAADDSGLPNDRFFAVRPEGSVSTLKIQRTERGDSAVYLCASSLEPGTEAFFGQGTRLTVV.

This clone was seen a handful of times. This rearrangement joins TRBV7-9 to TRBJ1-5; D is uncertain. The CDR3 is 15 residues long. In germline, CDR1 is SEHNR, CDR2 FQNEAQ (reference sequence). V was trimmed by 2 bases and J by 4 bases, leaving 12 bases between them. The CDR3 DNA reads TGTGCCAGCAGCTTAAATTCACAGAAGAATCAGCCCCAGCATTTT. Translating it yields CASSLNSQKNQPQHF.

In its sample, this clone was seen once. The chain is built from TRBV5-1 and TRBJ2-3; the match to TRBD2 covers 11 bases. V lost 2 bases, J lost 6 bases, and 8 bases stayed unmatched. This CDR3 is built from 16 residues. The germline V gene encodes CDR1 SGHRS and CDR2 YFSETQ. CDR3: CASSFFSSGGKDTQYF. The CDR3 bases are TGCGCCAGCAGCTTCTTCTCTAGCGGGGGGAAGGATACGCAGTATTTT. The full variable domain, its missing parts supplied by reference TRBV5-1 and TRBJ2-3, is KAGVTQTPRYLIKTRGQQVTLSCSPISGHRSVSWYQQTPGQGLQFLFEYFSETQRNKGNFPGRFSGRQFSNSRSEMNVSTLELGDSALYLCASSFFSSGGKDTQYFGPGTRLTVL.

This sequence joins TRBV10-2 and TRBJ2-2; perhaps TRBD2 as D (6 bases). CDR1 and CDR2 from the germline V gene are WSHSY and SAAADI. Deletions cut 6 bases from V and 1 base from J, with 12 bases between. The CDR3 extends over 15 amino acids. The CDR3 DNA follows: TGCGCCAGCAGCGCGGGACGGATGAACACCGGGGAGCTGTTTTTT. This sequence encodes CASSAGRMNTGELFF.

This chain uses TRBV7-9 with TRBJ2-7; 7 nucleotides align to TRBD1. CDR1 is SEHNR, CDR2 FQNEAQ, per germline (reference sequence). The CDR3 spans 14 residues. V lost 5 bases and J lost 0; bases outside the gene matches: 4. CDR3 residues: CASSHRDSSYEQYF. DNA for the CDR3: TGTGCCAGCAGCCACCGGGACAGCTCCTACGAGCAGTACTTC.

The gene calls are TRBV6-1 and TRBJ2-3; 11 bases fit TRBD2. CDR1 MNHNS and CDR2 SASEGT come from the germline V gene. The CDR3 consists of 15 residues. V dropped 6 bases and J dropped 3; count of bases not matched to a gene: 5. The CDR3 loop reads CASRVTSGTTDTQYF. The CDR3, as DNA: TGTGCCAGCAGGGTGACTAGCGGGACAACAGATACGCAGTATTTT.

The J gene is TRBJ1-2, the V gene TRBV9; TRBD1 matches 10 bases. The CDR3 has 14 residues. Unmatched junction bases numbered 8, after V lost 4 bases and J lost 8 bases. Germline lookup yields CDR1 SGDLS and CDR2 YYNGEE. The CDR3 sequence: CASSRLTGGYGYTF. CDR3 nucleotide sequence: TGTGCCAGCAGCAGGTTGACAGGGGGCTACGGCTACACCTTC.

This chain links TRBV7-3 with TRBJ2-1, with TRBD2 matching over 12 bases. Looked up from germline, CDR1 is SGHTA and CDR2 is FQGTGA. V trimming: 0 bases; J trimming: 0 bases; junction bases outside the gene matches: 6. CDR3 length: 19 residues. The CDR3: CASSLTPPTSGGSYNEQFF. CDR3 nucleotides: TGTGCCAGCAGCTTAACGCCCCCGACTAGCGGGGGCTCCTACAATGAGCAGTTCTTC.

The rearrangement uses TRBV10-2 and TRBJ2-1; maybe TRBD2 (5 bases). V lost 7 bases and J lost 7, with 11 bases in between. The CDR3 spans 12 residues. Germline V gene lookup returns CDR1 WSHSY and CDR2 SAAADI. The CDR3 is CASKRERNEQFF. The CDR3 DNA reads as TGCGCCAGCAAGAGGGAACGAAATGAGCAGTTCTTC.